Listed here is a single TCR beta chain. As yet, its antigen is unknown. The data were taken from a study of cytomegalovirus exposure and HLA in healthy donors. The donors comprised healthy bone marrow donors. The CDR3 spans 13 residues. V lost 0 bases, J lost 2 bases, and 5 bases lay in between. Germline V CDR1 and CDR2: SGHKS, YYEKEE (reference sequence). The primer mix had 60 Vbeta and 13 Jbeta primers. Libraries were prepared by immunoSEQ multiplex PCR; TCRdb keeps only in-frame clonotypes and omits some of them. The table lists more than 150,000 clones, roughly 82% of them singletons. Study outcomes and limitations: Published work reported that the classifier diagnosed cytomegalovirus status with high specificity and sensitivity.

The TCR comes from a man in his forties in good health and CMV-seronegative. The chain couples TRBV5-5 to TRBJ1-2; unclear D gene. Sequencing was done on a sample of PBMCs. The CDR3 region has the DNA TGTGCCAGCAGCTTGGACAACAACTATGGCTACACCTTC. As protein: CASSLDNNYGYTF.